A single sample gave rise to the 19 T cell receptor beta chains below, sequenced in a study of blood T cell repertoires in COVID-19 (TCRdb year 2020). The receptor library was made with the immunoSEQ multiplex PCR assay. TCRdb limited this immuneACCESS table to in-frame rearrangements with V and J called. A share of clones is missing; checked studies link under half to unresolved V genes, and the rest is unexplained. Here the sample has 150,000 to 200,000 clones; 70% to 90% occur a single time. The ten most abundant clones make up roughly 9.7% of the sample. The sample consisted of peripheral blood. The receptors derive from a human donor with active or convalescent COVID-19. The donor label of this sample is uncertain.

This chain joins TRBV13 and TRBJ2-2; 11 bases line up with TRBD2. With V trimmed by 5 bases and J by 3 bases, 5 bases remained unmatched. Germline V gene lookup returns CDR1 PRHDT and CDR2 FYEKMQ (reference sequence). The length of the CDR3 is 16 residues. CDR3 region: CASSRTSGRYTGELFF. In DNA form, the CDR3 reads TGTGCCAGCAGCCGAACTAGCGGGAGATACACCGGGGAGCTGTTTTTT.

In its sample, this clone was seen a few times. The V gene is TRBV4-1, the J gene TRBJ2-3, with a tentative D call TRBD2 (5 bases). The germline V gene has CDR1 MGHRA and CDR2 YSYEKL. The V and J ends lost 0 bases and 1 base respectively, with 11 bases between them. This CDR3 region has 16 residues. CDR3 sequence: CASSQESEGGTDTQYF. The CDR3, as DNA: TGCGCCAGCAGCCAAGAGTCCGAGGGTGGCACAGATACGCAGTATTTT.

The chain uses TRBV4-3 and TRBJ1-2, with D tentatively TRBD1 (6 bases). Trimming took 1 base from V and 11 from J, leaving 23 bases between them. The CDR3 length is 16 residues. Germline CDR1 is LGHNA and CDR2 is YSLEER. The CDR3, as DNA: TGCGCCAGCAGCCAAGTGTTCCTTACTCAGGGGAAAGAGTACACCTTC. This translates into CASSQVFLTQGKEYTF.

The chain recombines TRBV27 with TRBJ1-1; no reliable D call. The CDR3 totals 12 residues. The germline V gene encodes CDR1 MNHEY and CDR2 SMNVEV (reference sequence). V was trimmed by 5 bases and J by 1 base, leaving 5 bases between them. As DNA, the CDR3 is TGTGCCAGCAGTACACAGAACACTGAAGCTTTCTTT. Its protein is CASSTQNTEAFF.

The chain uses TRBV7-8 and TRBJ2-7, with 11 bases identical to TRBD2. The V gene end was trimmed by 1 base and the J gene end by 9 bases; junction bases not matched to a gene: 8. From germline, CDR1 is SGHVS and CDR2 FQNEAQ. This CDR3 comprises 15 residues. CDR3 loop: CASSLVSSGRSGQYF. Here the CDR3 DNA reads TGTGCCAGCAGCTTAGTTTCTAGCGGGAGGTCGGGGCAGTACTTC.

The CDR3 here is CASSLGSLTGELFF. CDR3 DNA: TGTGCCAGCAGCCTGGGGAGCCTCACCGGGGAGCTGTTTTTT. This chain uses TRBV7-7 with TRBJ2-2, with D maybe TRBD2 (5 bases). The CDR3 has 14 residues. Germline assignment: CDR1 SSHAT and CDR2 FNYEAQ (reference sequence). V was pared by 5 bases and J by 4 bases, with 11 bases between. Drawing the rest from reference TRBV7-7 and TRBJ2-2, the complete variable domain is GAGVSQSPRYKVTKRGQDVTLRCDPISSHATLYWYQQALGQGPEFLTYFNYEAQPDKSGLPSDRFSAERPEGSISTLTIQRTEQRDSAMYRCASSLGSLTGELFFGEGSRLTVL.

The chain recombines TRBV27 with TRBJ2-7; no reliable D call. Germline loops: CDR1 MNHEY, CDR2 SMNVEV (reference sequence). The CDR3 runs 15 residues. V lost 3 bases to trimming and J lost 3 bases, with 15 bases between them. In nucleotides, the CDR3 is TGTGCCAGCAGTTTTCTGCAGGCCCAGATCTACGAGCAGTACTTC. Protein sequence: CASSFLQAQIYEQYF.

The CDR3 bases are TGTGCCAGCAGCCCAGACAGGGATCGCGAGCAGTACTTC. It codes for CASSPDRDREQYF. V usage is TRBV4-2 and J usage is TRBJ2-7; 7 nucleotides align to TRBD1. The CDR3 has 13 amino acids. V shed 4 bases, J shed 6 bases, and the junction held 6 bases outside the gene matches. Germline CDR1 LGHNA, CDR2 YNFKEQ.

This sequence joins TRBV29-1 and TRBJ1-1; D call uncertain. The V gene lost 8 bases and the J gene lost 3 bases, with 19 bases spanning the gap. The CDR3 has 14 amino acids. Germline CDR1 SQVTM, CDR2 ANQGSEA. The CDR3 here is CSTVRQVMDTEAFF. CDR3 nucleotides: TGCAGCACCGTTCGGCAGGTCATGGACACTGAAGCTTTCTTT.

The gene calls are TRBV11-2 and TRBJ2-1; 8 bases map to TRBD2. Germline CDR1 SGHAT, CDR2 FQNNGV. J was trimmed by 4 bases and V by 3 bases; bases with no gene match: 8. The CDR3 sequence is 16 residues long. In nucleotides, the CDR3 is TGTGCCAGCAGCTTCGGGAGGGCAGGGCCGTACAATGAGCAGTTCTTC. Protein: CASSFGRAGPYNEQFF.

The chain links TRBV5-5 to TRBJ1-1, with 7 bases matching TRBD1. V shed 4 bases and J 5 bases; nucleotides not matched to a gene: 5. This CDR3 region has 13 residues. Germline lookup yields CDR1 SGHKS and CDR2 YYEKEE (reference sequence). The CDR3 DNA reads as TGTGCCAGCAGCCCCGACAGGGAGACTGAAGCTTTCTTT. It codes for CASSPDRETEAFF.

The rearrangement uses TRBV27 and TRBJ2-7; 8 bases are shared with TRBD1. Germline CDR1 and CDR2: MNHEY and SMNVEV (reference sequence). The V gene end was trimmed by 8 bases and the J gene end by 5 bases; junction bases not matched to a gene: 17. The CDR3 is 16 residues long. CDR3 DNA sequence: TGTGCCAGCCGCTCCCCAAGCCGCAGGGGGCTGAACGAGCAGTACTTC. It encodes CASRSPSRRGLNEQYF.

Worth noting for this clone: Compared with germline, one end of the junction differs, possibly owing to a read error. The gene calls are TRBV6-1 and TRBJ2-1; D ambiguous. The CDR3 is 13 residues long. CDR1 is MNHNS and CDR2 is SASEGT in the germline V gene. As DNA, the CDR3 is TGTGCCAGCAGTGAACGAGGTTTTTTAAGGAGTCTCTTC. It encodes CASSERGFLRSLF.

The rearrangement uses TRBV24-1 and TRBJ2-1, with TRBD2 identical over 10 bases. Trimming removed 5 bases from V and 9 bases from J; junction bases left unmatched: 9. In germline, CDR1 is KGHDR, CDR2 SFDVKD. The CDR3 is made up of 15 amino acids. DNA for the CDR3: TGTGCCACCAGTGGTTTTACTAGCGGGAAGCCTGAGCAGTTCTTC. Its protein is CATSGFTSGKPEQFF.

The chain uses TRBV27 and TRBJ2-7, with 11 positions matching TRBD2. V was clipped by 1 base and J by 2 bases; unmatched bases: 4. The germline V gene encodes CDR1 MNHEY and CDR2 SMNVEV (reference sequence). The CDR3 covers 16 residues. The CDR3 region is CASSLLVAGGPYEQYF. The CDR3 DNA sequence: TGTGCCAGCAGTTTATTAGTAGCGGGGGGGCCCTACGAGCAGTACTTC.

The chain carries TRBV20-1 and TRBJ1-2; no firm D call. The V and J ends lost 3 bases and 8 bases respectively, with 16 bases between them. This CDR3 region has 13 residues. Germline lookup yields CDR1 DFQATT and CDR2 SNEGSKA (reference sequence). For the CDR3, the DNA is TGCAGTGCTAGTTCCCCGAGAAATTCGGGCTACACCTTC. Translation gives CSASSPRNSGYTF.

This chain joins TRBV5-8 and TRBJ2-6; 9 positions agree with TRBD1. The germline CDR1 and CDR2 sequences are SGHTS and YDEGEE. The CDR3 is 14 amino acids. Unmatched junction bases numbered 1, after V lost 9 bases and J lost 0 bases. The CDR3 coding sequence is TGTGCCAAGGACAGGGGCTCTGGGGCCAACGTCCTGACTTTC. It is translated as CAKDRGSGANVLTF. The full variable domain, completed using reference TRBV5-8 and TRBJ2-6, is EAGVTQSPTHLIKTRGQQATLRCSPISGHTSVYWYQQALGLGLQFLLWYDEGEERNRGNFPPRFSGRQFPNYSSELNVNALELEDSALYLCAKDRGSGANVLTFGAGSRLTVL.

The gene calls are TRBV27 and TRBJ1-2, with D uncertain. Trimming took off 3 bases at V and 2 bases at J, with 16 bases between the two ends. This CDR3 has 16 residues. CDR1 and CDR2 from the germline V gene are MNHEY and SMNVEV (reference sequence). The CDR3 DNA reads TGTGCCAGCAGTTTGGCGGGAGGTGGTGGGAACTATGGCTACACCTTC. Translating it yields CASSLAGGGGNYGYTF.

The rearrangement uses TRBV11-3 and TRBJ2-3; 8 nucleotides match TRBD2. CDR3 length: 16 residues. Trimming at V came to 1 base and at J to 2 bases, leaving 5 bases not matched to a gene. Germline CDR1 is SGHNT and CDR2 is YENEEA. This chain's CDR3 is CASSLVTSGYTDTQYF. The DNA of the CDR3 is TGTGCCAGCAGCTTAGTCACTAGCGGCTACACAGATACGCAGTATTTT.